Listed here is a single TCR beta chain. Its antigen is not identified. The data were produced by immunoSEQ multiplex PCR, yet TCRdb's version contains in-frame clones alone and is incomplete. The table records about 670,000 clones, about two thirds of them present only once. This entry comes from a study of shared clonotypes between healthy human individuals. Findings and limits, study-wide: As a rule, naive subsets had a larger estimated richness than memory subsets.

Germline CDR1 is DFQATT and CDR2 is SNEGSKA (reference sequence). V was pared by 6 bases and J by 6 bases, with 11 bases between. The CDR3 has 11 residues. The chain couples TRBV20-1 to TRBJ1-2; possible D gene TRBD1, 5 bases. The sequence derives from a woman aged 25 to 39 in good health. Sequenced material: memory CD4+ T cells sorted from blood. Subset: CD45RA-negative fraction. DNA of the CDR3: TGCAGTGCCATGTTGGGACATGGCTACACCTTC. Translated: CSAMLGHGYTF.